Listed below are T cell receptor beta chains from one sample, sequenced in a study of blood T cells in healthy people across ages. TCRdb processed the 5' RACE reads anew with MiXCR; each CDR3 protein has one entry. The sample has fewer than 1,000,000 distinct CDR3 sequences; approximately 48% are singletons. The sequencing sample was made of blood. The receptor set was obtained from a man in his fifties or sixties in good health. The conserved cysteine and the conserved F or W are not part of the CDR3 here. Each record gives: V gene, CDR3 protein.

TRBV24-1,ATSDRGTGGYEQY
TRBV5-6,ASSPTSASSTETQY
TRBV7-2,ASSLVGTEPTGELF
TRBV6-2/TRBV6-3,ASRSDRGEQWFKTEAF
TRBV20-1,SAIAEATYNEQF
TRBV6-2/TRBV6-3,ASSYEGQRYNEQF
TRBV2,ASSDGSGGLDEQF
TRBV28,ASSSGQSYGYT
TRBV9,ASSKGLAHNEQF
TRBV9,ASSSGGMATGELF
TRBV7-8,ASSWSDSGNYGYT
TRBV7-2,ASRGTALFTDAQY
TRBV5-6,ASSFLTRDTSTDTQY
TRBV2,ASVTRGSYEQY
TRBV7-2,ASRGRSGYNSPLH
TRBV9,ASSGTPANWPQH
TRBV10-1,ASSENRHPRAVSGNTIY
TRBV20-1,SARESREKLF
TRBV11-2,ASSLVAAQGPAF
TRBV6-5,ASSPSELYNEQY
TRBV6-2/TRBV6-3,ASSNPSRGPYEQY
TRBV12-3/TRBV12-4,VSTLGGTPITGELF
TRBV20-1,SARQGQGSETQY
TRBV12-3/TRBV12-4,ASSLGQKSNQPQH
TRBV5-1,ASRRQGAYEQY
TRBV18,ASSPQTGGNQPQH
TRBV2,ASRSDRGKTQY
TRBV6-4,ASSDPGPGRGHERTEAF
TRBV4-3,ASSQKLRGGHNEQF
TRBV11-1,ASSPLDRSSYDEQF
TRBV27,ASRKLRSSTDTQY
TRBV6-6,ASSYFGGQETQY
TRBV15,ATSRGRQGSNYGYT
TRBV30,AWQRGQGYGYT
TRBV2,ASRYKDYNEQF
TRBV24-1,ATSEVPGNQPQH
TRBV10-2,ASKAGGDEQY
TRBV4-3,ASSLGTSTYEQF
TRBV7-9,ASSLGEGYQETQY
TRBV7-9,ASSPTVPTDTQY
TRBV4-3,ASSQDATGGAGSPLH
TRBV6-2/TRBV6-3,ASSSVGVGQETQY
TRBV11-1,ASSPGTVGSSWEKLF
TRBV12-3/TRBV12-4,ASSGRSWTYEQY
TRBV27,ASSPHPWFDEQY
TRBV2,ASRRQIQETQY
TRBV5-5,ASRIDRPFEAF
TRBV7-9,ASSPGQGMDTQY
TRBV20-1,SARDGRVLGF
TRBV12-3/TRBV12-4,ASSPGQGALSKNIQY
TRBV7-2,ASSKHSTDTQY
TRBV20-1,SAQGLYNEQF
TRBV2,ASIGLAGVYNEQF
TRBV6-2/TRBV6-3,ASSSIGTVSSYEQY